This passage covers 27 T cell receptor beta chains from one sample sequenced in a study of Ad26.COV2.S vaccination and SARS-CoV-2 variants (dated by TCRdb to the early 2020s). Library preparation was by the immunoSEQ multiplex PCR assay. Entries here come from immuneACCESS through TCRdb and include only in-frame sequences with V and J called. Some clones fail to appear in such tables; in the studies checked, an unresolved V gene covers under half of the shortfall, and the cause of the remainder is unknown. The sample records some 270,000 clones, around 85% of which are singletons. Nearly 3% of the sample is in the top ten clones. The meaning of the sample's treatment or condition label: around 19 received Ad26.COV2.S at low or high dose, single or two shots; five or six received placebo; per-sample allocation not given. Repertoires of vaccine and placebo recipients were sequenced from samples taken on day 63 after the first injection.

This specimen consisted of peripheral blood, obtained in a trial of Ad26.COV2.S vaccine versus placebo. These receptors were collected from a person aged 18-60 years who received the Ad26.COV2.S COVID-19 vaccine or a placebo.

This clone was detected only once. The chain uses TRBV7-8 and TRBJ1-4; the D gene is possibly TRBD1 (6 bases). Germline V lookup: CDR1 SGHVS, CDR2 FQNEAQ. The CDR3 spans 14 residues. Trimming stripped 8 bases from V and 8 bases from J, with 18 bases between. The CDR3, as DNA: TGTGCCAGCCGCAGGACAGACCCGCAGGAAAAACTGTTTTTT. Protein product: CASRRTDPQEKLFF. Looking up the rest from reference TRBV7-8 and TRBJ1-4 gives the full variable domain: GAGVSQSPRYKVAKRGQDVALRCDPISGHVSLFWYQQALGQGPEFLTYFQNEAQLDKSGLPSDRFFAERPEGSVSTLKIQRTQQEDSAVYLCASRRTDPQEKLFFGSGTQLSVL.

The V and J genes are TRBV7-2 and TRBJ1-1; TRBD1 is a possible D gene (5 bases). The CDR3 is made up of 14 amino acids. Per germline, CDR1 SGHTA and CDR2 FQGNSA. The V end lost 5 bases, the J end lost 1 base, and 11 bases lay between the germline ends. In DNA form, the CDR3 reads TGTGCCAGCAGCCCGGTCGGGGGGAACACTGAAGCTTTCTTT. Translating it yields CASSPVGGNTEAFF.

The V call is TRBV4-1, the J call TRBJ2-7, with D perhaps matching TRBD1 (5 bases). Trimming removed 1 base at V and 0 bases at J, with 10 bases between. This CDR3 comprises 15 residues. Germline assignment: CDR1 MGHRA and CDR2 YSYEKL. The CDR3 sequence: CASSQGHTGSYEQYF. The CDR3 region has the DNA TGCGCCAGCAGCCAAGGACATACAGGCTCCTACGAGCAGTACTTC.

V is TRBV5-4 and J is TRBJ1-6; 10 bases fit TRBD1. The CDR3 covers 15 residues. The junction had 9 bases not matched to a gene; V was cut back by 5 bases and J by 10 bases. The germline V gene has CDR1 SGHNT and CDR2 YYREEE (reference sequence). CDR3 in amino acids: CASREDRGEISPLHF. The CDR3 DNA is TGTGCCAGCAGAGAGGACAGGGGGGAGATCTCACCCCTCCACTTT.

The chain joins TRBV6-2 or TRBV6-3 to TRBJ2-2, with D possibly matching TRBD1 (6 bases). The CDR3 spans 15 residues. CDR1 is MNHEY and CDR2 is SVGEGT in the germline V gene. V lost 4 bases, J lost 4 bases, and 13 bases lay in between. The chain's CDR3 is CASSLVGRGTGELFF. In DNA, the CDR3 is TGTGCCAGCAGTTTAGTGGGCAGGGGCACCGGGGAGCTGTTTTTT.

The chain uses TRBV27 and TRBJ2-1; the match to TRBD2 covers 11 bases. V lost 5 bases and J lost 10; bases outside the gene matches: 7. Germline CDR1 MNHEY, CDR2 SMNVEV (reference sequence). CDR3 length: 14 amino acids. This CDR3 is CASSRSGRAWEQFF. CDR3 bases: TGTGCCAGCAGTCGTAGCGGGAGGGCGTGGGAGCAGTTCTTC.

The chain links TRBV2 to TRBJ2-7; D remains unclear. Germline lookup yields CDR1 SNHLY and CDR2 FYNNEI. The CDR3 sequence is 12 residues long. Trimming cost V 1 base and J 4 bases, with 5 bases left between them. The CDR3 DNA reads TGTGCCAGCAGTGAAGATTTTTACGAGCAGTACTTC. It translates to CASSEDFYEQYF.

The CDR3 spells CASSFGTGNTDTQYF. CDR3 bases: TGTGCCAGCAGTTTCGGGACGGGGAACACAGATACGCAGTATTTT. This chain links TRBV28 with TRBJ2-3, with D perhaps matching TRBD1 or TRBD2 (5 bases each). The length of the CDR3 is 15 residues. V lost 3 bases and J lost 2, with 12 bases in between. CDR1 is MDHEN and CDR2 is SYDVKM in the germline V gene.

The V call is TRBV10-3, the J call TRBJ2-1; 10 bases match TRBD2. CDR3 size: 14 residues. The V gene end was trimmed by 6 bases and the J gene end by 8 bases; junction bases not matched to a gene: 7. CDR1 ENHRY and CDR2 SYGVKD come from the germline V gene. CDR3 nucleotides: TGTGCCATCAGATTCGGACTAGCGGCTGATGAGCAGTTCTTC. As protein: CAIRFGLAADEQFF.

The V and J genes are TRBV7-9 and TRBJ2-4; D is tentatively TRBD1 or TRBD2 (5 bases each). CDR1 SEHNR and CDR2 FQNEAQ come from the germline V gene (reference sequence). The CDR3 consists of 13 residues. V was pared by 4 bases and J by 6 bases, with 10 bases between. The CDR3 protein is CASSSSGANIQYF. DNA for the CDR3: TGTGCCAGCAGCTCTTCCGGGGCAAACATTCAGTACTTC.

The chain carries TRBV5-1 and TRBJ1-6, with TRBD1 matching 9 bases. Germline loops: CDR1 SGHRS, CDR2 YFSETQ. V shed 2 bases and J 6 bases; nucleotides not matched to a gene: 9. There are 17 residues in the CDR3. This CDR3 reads CASSLSTGGFRNSPLHF. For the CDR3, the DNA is TGCGCCAGCAGCTTATCTACAGGGGGCTTTCGTAATTCACCCCTCCACTTT.

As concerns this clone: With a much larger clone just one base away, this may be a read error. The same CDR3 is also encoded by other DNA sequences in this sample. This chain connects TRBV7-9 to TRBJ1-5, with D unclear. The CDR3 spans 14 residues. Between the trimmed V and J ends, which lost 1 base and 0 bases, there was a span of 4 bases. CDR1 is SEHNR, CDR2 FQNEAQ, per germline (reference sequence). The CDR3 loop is CASSLGNSNQPQHF. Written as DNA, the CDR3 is TGTGCCAGCAGCTTAGGGAATAGCAATCAGCCCCAGCATTTT.

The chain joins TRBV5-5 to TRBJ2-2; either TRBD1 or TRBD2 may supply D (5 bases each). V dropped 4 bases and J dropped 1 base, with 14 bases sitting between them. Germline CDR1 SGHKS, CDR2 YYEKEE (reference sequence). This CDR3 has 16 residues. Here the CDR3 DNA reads TGTGCCAGCAGCGTCTTGTGGGGGAAGAACACCGGGGAGCTGTTTTTT. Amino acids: CASSVLWGKNTGELFF. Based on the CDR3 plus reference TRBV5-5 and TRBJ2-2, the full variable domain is DAGVTQSPTHLIKTRGQQVTLRCSPISGHKSVSWYQQVLGQGPQFIFQYYEKEERGRGNFPDRFSARQFPNYSSELNVNALLLGDSALYLCASSVLWGKNTGELFFGEGSRLTVL.

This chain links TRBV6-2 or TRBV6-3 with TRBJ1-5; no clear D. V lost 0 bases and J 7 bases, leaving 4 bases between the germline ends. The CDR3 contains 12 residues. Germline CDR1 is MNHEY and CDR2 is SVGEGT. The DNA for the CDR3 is TGTGCCAGCAGTTACTCCCGACAGCCCCAGCATTTT. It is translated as CASSYSRQPQHF.

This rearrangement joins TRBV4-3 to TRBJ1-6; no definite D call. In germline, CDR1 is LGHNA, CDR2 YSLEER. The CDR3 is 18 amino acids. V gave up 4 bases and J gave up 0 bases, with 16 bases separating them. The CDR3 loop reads CASSPGPYPGSYNSPLHF. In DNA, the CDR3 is TGCGCCAGCAGCCCCGGGCCCTACCCCGGCTCCTATAATTCACCCCTCCACTTT.

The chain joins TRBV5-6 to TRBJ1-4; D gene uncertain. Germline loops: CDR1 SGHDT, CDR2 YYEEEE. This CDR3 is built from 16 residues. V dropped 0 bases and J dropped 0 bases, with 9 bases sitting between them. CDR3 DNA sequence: TGTGCCAGCAGCTTGGATAAGTTTGCAACTAATGAAAAACTGTTTTTT. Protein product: CASSLDKFATNEKLFF.

The CDR3 DNA is TGTGCCATCGGGGAAGAATTGGTACCCAACCGCTACGAGCAGTACGTC. This codes for CAIGEELVPNRYEQYV. The rearrangement joins TRBV19 to TRBJ2-7; the D gene is possibly TRBD2 (5 bases). CDR3 size: 16 residues. The germline CDR1 and CDR2 sequences are LNHDA and SQIVND (reference sequence). Trimming removed 10 bases from V and 3 bases from J, with 25 bases in between.

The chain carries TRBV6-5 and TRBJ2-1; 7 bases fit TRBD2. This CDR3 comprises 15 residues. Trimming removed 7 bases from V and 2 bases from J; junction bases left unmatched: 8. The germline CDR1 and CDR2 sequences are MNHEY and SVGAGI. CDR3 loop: CASIRAGSTYNEQFF. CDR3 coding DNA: TGTGCCAGCATCCGAGCGGGGAGTACCTACAATGAGCAGTTCTTC.

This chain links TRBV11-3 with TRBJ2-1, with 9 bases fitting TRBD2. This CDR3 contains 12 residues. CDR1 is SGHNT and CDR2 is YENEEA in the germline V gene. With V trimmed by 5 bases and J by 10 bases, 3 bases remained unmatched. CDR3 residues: CASSASGTEQFF. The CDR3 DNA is TGTGCCAGCAGCGCTAGCGGGACAGAGCAGTTCTTC.

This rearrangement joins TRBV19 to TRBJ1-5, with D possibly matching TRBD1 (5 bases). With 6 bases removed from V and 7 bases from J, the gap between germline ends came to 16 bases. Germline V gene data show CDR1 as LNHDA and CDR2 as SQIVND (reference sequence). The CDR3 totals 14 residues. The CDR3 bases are TGTGCCAGTAGCGACCCACCTAGGGGACAGCCCCAGCATTTT. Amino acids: CASSDPPRGQPQHF.

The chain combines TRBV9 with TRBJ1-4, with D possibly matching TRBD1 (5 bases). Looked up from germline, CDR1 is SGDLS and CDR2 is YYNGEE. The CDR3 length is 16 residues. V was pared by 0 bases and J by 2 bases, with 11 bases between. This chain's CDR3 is CASSVATGGTNEKLFF. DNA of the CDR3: TGTGCCAGCAGCGTAGCTACAGGTGGGACTAATGAAAAACTGTTTTTT.

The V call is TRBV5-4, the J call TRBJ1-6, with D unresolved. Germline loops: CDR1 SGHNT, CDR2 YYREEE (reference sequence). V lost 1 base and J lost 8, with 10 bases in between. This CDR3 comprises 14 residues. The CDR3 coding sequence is TGTGCCAGCAGCTTGACAGTTGGGGATTCACCCCTCCACTTT. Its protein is CASSLTVGDSPLHF.

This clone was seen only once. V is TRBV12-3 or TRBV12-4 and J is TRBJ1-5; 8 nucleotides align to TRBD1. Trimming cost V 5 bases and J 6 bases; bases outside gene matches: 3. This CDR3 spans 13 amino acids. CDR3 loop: CASSQGQGQPQHF. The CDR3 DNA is TGTGCCAGCAGTCAAGGACAGGGTCAGCCCCAGCATTTT.

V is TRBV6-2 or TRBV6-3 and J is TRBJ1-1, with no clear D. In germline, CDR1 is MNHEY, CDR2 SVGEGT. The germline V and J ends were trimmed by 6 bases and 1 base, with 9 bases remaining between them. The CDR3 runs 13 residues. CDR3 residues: CASSAAENTEAFF. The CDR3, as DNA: TGTGCCAGCAGCGCCGCAGAGAACACTGAAGCTTTCTTT.

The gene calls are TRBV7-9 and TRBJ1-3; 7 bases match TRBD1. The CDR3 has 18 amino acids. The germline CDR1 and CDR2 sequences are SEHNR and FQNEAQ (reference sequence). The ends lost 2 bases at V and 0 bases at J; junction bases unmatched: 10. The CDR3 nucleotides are TGTGCCAGCAGCTTAACCTACGGGACAGACTTCTCTGGAAACACCATATATTTT. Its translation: CASSLTYGTDFSGNTIYF.

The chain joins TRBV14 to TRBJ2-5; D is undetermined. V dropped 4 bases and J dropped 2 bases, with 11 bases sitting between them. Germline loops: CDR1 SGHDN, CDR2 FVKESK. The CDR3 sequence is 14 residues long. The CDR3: CASSRLARQETQYF. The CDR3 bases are TGTGCCAGCAGCCGACTGGCTAGGCAAGAGACCCAGTACTTC.

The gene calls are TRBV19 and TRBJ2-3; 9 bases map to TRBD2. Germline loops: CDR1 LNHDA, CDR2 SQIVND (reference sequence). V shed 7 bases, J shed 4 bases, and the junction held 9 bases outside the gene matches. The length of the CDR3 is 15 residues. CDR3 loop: CASNRRRGGPDTQYF. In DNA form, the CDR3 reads TGTGCCAGTAATAGGAGGCGGGGGGGGCCAGATACGCAGTATTTT.